This T cell receptor beta chain was obtained from a study of Ad26.COV2.S vaccination and SARS-CoV-2 variants. Treatment of the sample: about 20 received Ad26.COV2.S at low or high dose, single or two shots; several received placebo; per-sample allocation not given. Day 63 after the first vaccine or placebo injection was the time point for sampling. Its platform was an Ad26 vector, and its expressed antigen was Wuhan-strain SARS-CoV-2 spike. The germline CDR1 and CDR2 sequences are SGHNT and YYREEE (reference sequence). V gave up 2 bases and J gave up 6 bases, with 13 bases separating them. The CDR3 totals 14 residues. This table comes from immunoSEQ multiplex PCR, and its TCRdb copy is limited to in-frame clones, with some not included. Of 400,000 to 450,000 clones in the sample, over 75% were seen once.

Sequencing was performed on peripheral blood, taken in a trial of Ad26.COV2.S vaccine versus placebo. This TCR came from a person aged 18 to 59 who received the Ad26.COV2.S COVID-19 vaccine or a placebo. The gene calls are TRBV5-4 and TRBJ2-3, with D possibly being TRBD2 (6 bases). CDR3 coding DNA: TGTGCCAGCAGCTTTGGGGGGAGAGGGGATACGCAGTATTTT. It specifies CASSFGGRGDTQYF.